One T cell receptor beta chain is described in this entry. Grouping used clinical history reported by participants in a survey and questionnaire. As processed by the authors: Estimated nucleated cell counts came from reference gene primer amplification. The data were produced by immunoSEQ multiplex PCR, yet TCRdb's version contains in-frame clones alone and is incomplete. Clone size and the V and J calls come from that table; the DNA yielded D and trimming. The sample lists some 200,000 clones, about four fifths occurring once. This specimen comes from a study of blood T cell repertoires in COVID-19. For the study at large: PBMCs, B-cell-depleted T cells, or T cells provided the cDNA or gDNA that made up the material.

After removal of 8 bases from V and 11 bases from J, the junction contained 7 bases not matched to a gene. The CDR3 length is 12 residues. The source material was PBMCs or T cells enriched from blood (not recorded which). This TCR came from a woman between 40 and 50 years old with acute COVID-19. J is TRBJ2-1 and V is TRBV12-3 or TRBV12-4; 9 positions agree with TRBD2. CDR3 sequence: CASGGGGIKQFF. The CDR3 DNA sequence: TGTGCCAGCGGCGGGGGGGGTATAAAGCAGTTCTTC.